This TCR beta chain emerged from a study of blood T cell repertoires in COVID-19. Trimming took off 4 bases at V and 7 bases at J, with 16 bases between the two ends. This CDR3 has 15 residues. Germline loops: CDR1 KGHDR, CDR2 SFDVKD. Some clones are missing from TCRdb's copy, which holds only in-frame ones; the method was immunoSEQ multiplex PCR. The data show 400,000 or so clones, with 85% to 90% seen just once and roughly 1.1% held by the top ten. The source of this sequence is a man aged 25 to 40 who had recovered from COVID-19. Sequencing input: PBMCs or T cells enriched from blood (not recorded which). The rearrangement links TRBV24-1 to TRBJ2-1; weak D call: TRBD2 (5 bases). CDR3 in amino acids: CATSERAWGMNEQFF. The CDR3 nucleotides read TGTGCCACCAGTGAGCGGGCCTGGGGAATGAATGAGCAGTTCTTC.